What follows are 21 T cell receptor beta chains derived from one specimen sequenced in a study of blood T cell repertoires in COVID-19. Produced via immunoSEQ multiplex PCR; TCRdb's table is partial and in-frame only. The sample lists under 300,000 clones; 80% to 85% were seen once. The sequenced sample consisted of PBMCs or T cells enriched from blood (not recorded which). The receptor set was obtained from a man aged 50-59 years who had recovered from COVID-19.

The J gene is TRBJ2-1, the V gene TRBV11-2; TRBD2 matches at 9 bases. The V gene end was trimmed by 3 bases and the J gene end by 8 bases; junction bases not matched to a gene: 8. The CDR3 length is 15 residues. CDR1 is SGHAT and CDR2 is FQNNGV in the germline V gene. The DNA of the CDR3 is TGTGCCAGCAGCTTCTTTGGCGGGAGGGAATATGAGCAGTTCTTC. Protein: CASSFFGGREYEQFF.

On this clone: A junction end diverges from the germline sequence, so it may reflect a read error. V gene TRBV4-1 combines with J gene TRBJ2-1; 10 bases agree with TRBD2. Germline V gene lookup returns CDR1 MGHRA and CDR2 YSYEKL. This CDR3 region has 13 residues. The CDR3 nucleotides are TGCGCCAGCAGCCGACTTTTAGCGGGAGGAACCCTCTTC. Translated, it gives CASSRLLAGGTLF.

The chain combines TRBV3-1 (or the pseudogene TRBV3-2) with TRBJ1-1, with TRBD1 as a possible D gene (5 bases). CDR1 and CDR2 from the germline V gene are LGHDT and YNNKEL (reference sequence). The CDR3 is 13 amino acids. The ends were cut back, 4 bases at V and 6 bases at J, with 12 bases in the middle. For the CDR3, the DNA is TGTGCCAGCAGCCCCCGACAGCTCGCTGAAGCTTTCTTT. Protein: CASSPRQLAEAFF.

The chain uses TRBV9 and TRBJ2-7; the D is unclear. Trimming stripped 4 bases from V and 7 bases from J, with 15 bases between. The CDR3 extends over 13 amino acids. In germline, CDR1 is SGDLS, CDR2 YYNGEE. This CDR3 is CASSPGFALEQYF. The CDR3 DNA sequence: TGTGCCAGCAGCCCCGGGTTCGCTCTGGAGCAGTACTTC.

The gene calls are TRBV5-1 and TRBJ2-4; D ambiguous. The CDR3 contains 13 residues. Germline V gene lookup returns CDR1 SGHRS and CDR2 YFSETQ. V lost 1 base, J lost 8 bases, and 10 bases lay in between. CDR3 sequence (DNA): TGCGCCAGCAGCTTGACGTATGCGGACATTCAGTACTTC. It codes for CASSLTYADIQYF. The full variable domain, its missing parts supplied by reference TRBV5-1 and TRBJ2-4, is KAGVTQTPRYLIKTRGQQVTLSCSPISGHRSVSWYQQTPGQGLQFLFEYFSETQRNKGNFPGRFSGRQFSNSRSEMNVSTLELGDSALYLCASSLTYADIQYFGAGTRLSVL.

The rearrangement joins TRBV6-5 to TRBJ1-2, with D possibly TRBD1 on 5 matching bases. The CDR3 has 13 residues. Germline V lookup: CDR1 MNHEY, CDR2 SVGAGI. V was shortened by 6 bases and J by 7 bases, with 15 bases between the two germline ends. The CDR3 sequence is CASRPGGFAGYTF. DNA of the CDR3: TGTGCCAGCAGACCGGGGGGATTCGCTGGCTACACCTTC.

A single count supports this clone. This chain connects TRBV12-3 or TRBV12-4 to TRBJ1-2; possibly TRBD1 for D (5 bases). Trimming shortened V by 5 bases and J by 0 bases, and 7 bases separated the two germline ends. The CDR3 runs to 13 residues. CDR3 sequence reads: CASSRDSNYGYTF. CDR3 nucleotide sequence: TGTGCCAGCAGTCGGGACTCTAACTATGGCTACACCTTC.

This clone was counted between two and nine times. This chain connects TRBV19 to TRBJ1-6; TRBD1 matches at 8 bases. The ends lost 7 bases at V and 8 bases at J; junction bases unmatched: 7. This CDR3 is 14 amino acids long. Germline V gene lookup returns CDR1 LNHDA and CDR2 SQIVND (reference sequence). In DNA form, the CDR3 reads TGTGCCAGTAAGAATCAGGGGGCTCATTCACCCCTCCACTTT. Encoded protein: CASKNQGAHSPLHF.

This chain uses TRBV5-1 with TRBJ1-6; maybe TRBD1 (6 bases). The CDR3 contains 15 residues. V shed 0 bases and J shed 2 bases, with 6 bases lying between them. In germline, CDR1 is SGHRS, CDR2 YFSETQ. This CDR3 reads CASSLGQAYNSPLHF. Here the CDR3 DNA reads TGCGCCAGCAGCTTGGGACAGGCCTATAATTCACCCCTCCACTTT.

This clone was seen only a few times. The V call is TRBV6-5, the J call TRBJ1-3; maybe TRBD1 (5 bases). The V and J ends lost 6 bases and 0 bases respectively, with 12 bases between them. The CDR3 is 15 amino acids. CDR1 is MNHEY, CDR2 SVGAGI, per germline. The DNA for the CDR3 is TGTGCCAGCAGAATACAGGCGGACTCTGGAAACACCATATATTTT. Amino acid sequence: CASRIQADSGNTIYF.

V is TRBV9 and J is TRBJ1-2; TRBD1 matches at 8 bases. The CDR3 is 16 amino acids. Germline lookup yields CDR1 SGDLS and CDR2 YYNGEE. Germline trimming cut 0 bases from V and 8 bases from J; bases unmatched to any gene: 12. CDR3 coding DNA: TGTGCCAGCAGCGTAGTAGGGGCCAGGGGGCAGGCCGGCTACACCTTC. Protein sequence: CASSVVGARGQAGYTF.

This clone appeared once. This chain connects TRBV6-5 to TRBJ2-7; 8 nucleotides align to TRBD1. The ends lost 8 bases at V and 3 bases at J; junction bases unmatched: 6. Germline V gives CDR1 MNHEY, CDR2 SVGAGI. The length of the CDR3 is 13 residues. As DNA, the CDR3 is TGTGCCAGCGATCGGGACAGGATCTACGAGCAGTACTTC. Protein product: CASDRDRIYEQYF.

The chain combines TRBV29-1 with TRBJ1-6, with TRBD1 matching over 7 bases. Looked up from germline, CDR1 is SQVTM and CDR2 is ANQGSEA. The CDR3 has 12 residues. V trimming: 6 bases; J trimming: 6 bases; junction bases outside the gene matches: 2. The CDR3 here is CSVGTVNSPLHF. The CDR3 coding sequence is TGCAGCGTCGGGACAGTTAATTCACCCCTCCACTTT.

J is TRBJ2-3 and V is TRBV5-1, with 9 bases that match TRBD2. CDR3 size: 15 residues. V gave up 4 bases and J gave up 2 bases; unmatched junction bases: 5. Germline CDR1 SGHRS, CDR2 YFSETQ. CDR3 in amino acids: CASSRLAENTDTQYF. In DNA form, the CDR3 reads TGCGCCAGCAGCAGACTAGCGGAGAACACAGATACGCAGTATTTT.

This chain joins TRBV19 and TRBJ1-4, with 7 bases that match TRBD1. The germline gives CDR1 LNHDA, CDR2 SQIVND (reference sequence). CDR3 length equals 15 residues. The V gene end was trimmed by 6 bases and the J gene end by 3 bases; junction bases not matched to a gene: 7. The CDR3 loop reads CASRNTGEANEKLFF. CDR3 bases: TGTGCCAGTAGGAACACAGGGGAGGCTAATGAAAAACTGTTTTTT. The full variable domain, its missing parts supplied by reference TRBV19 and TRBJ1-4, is DGGITQSPKYLFRKEGQNVTLSCEQNLNHDAMYWYRQDPGQGLRLIYYSQIVNDFQKGDIAEGYSVSREKKESFPLTVTSAQKNPTAFYLCASRNTGEANEKLFFGSGTQLSVL.

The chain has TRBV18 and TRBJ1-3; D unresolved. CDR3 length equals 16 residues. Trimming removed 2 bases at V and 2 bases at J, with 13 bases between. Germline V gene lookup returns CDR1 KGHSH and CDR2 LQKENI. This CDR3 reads CASSPKALPTGNTIYF. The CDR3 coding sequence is TGTGCCAGCTCACCAAAGGCACTACCTACTGGAAACACCATATATTTT.

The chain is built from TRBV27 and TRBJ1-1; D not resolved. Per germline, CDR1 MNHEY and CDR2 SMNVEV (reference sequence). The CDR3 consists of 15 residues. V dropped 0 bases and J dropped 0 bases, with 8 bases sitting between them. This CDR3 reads CASSLSEGLNTEAFF. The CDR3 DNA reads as TGTGCCAGCAGTTTATCGGAGGGCTTGAACACTGAAGCTTTCTTT.

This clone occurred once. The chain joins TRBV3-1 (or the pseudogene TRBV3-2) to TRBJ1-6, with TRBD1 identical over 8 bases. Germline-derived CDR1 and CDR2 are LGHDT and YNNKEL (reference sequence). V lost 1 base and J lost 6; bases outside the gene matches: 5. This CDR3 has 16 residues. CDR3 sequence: CASSQAVQGGNSPLHF. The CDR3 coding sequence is TGTGCCAGCAGCCAAGCAGTACAGGGGGGTAATTCACCCCTCCACTTT.

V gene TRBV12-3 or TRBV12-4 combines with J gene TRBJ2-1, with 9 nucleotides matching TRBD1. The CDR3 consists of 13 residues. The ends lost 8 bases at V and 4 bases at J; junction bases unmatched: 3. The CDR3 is CASATGGYNEQFF. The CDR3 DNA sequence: TGTGCCAGCGCGACAGGGGGATACAATGAGCAGTTCTTC.

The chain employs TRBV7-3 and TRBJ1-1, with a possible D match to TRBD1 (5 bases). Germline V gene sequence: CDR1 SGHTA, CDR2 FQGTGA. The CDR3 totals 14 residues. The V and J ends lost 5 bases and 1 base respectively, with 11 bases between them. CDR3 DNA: TGTGCCAGCAGCCTCACCGACAGGAACACTGAAGCTTTCTTT. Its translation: CASSLTDRNTEAFF.

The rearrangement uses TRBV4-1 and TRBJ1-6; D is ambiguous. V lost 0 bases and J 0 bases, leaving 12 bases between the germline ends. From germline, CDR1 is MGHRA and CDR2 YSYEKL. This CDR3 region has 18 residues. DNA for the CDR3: TGCGCCAGCAGCCAAGACGCCCGGGGTAGCTCCTATAATTCACCCCTCCACTTT. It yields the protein CASSQDARGSSYNSPLHF.